This T cell receptor (beta chain) was observed in a study of human T cells and chemical hapten exposure. One entry per CDR3 protein results from TCRdb running MiXCR on the RACE reads. The sample lists a few hundred thousand distinct CDR3 sequences, roughly 8% seen once, with about 1.2% in the top ten. Time point: pre-sensitization, week 0. Treatment indicated: therapeutic diphenylcyclopropenone sensitization with weekly scalp DPC. Sequencing started from total RNA isolated from unfractionated whole blood. The germline CDR1 and CDR2 sequences are MGHRA and YSYEKL. The CDR3 is 18 amino acids. The J segment lost 3 bases and the V segment lost 3 bases, leaving 6 bases of the junction unmatched. Note on this clonotype: Its specificity is not known.

Findings and limits, study-wide: Compared with pre-sensitization or healthy control sets, expanded TCRs clustered more. Alopecia affected the donors, so their immune response may differ from healthy people's.

The receptor was isolated from a man aged 18-30 years with alopecia areata. Some clones in this sample may be carry-over from other donors' samples. The chain uses TRBV4-1 and TRBJ2-2, with 14 positions matching TRBD2. The sample was whole blood, taken in connection with sensitization to the hapten diphenylcyclopropenone (DPC). The CDR3 reads CASSQQTSGGADTGELFF. Written as DNA, the CDR3 is TGCGCCAGCAGCCAGCAGACTAGCGGGGGGGCTGACACCGGGGAGCTGTTTTTT.